The 11 T cell receptor beta chains below were found in one sample sequenced in a study of OX40 agonist ivuxolimab in advanced cancers. This table comes from immunoSEQ multiplex PCR, and its TCRdb copy is limited to in-frame clones, with some not included. This sample yields 55,000 to 70,000 clones, of which under 90% are seen a single time; about 1.9% belongs to the top ten. The sample here was CD4+ or CD8+ T cells sorted from blood, taken in a trial of the OX40 agonist ivuxolimab. These TCRs come from an adult with an advanced solid tumor such as melanoma, head and neck, liver or kidney cancer.

V is TRBV19 and J is TRBJ1-1; D remains unclear. CDR3 length: 14 amino acids. V was shortened by 5 bases and J by 5 bases, with 15 bases between the two germline ends. The germline CDR1 and CDR2 sequences are LNHDA and SQIVND (reference sequence). DNA for the CDR3: TGTGCCAGTAGTCCCACCGGGCCAGGTACTGAAGCTTTCTTT. This encodes CASSPTGPGTEAFF.

J is TRBJ1-6 and V is TRBV5-1, with D maybe TRBD1 (5 bases). Germline V gene data show CDR1 as SGHRS and CDR2 as YFSETQ. The CDR3 loop spans 15 amino acids. V lost 4 bases and J 7 bases, leaving 15 bases between the germline ends. In DNA form, the CDR3 reads TGCGCCAGCAGCCTTGAACAGGTCCAAAATTCACCCCTCCACTTT. Translation: CASSLEQVQNSPLHF.

In its sample, this clone was seen once. The chain carries TRBV7-9 and TRBJ1-1; tentative D call: TRBD1 (6 bases). The germline V gene encodes CDR1 SEHNR and CDR2 FQNEAQ (reference sequence). Deletions cut 4 bases from V and 0 bases from J, with 21 bases between. The CDR3 runs 18 residues. DNA for the CDR3: TGTGCCAGCAGCTCCCCCCGCACCCGACAGGCAATGAACACTGAAGCTTTCTTT. It codes for CASSSPRTRQAMNTEAFF.

The rearrangement links TRBV25-1 to TRBJ2-1; D gene uncertain. Trimming took off 8 bases at V and 12 bases at J, with 23 bases between the two ends. CDR1 and CDR2 from the germline V gene are MGHDK and SYGVNS. The CDR3 covers 14 residues. CDR3 bases: TGTGCCAGCTCCCCGGCCCTCCCCCACAATAGGCAGTTCTTC. Translation: CASSPALPHNRQFF.

V gene TRBV18 combines with J gene TRBJ2-3; D is tentatively TRBD1 or TRBD2 (6 bases each). V lost 0 bases and J lost 2, with 12 bases in between. CDR1 is KGHSH and CDR2 is LQKENI in the germline V gene. There are 16 residues in the CDR3. The CDR3 DNA follows: TGTGCCAGCTCACCACCGGGGGGACACCACACAGATACGCAGTATTTT. Translating it yields CASSPPGGHHTDTQYF.

The chain has TRBV15 and TRBJ2-2; D not certain. Germline loops: CDR1 LNHNV, CDR2 YYDKDF (reference sequence). The CDR3 loop spans 15 amino acids. The V end lost 0 bases, the J end lost 1 base, and 6 bases lay between the germline ends. The CDR3 protein is CATSRERRNTGELFF. The CDR3 nucleotides read TGTGCCACCAGCAGAGAGCGGAGGAACACCGGGGAGCTGTTTTTT.

The chain recombines TRBV27 with TRBJ2-1, with 10 nucleotides matching TRBD2. CDR1 and CDR2 (germline): MNHEY, SMNVEV (reference sequence). There are 18 residues in the CDR3. The junction had 11 bases not matched to a gene; V was cut back by 6 bases and J by 0 bases. Here the CDR3 reads CASSPPSGSWGSYNEQFF. CDR3 in DNA: TGTGCCAGCAGCCCCCCTAGCGGGAGTTGGGGCTCCTACAATGAGCAGTTCTTC.

This clone came up once. The chain carries TRBV5-1 and TRBJ2-2; 7 nucleotides agree with TRBD2. Trimming at V came to 0 bases and at J to 2 bases, leaving 4 bases not matched to a gene. Germline CDR1 and CDR2: SGHRS and YFSETQ. CDR3 length: 16 amino acids. The chain's CDR3 is CASSLASGANTGELFF. In nucleotides, the CDR3 is TGCGCCAGCAGCTTGGCTAGCGGTGCCAACACCGGGGAGCTGTTTTTT.

This chain joins TRBV4-1 and TRBJ2-3; D assignment may be TRBD1 or TRBD2 (5 bases each). V dropped 5 bases and J dropped 3 bases, with 18 bases sitting between them. There are 16 residues in the CDR3. Germline V gene lookup returns CDR1 MGHRA and CDR2 YSYEKL. This CDR3 reads CASSGVLAGRTDTQYF. DNA of the CDR3: TGCGCCAGCAGCGGAGTTTTAGCAGGGAGAACAGATACGCAGTATTTT.

This clone has only one observation. This chain connects TRBV30 to TRBJ1-2; D unclear. The CDR3 length is 11 residues. Trimming removed 4 bases from V and 3 bases from J, with 6 bases in between. CDR1 and CDR2 from the germline V gene are GTSNPN and SVGIG (reference sequence). CDR3 protein: CAWTGYYGYTF. The CDR3 DNA sequence: TGTGCCTGGACGGGTTACTATGGCTACACCTTC.

Turning to this clone: A read error may produce the germline difference seen at one junction end. This chain uses TRBV18 with TRBJ2-4, with D possibly being TRBD1 or TRBD2 (5 bases each). The CDR3 extends over 13 amino acids. Germline V gene sequence: CDR1 KGHSH, CDR2 LQKENI. CDR3 sequence: CASSPSGGSSGDF. In nucleotides, the CDR3 is TGTGCCAGCTCACCAAGTGGGGGTTCAAGTGGGGACTTC. The complete variable domain, with remaining parts taken from reference TRBV18 and TRBJ2-4, reads NAGVMQNPRHLVRRRGQEARLRCSPMKGHSHVYWYRQLPEEGLKFMVYLQKENIIDESGMPKERFSAEFPKEGPSILRIQQVVRGDSAAYFCASSPSGGSSGDFGAGTRLSVL.